This T cell receptor (beta chain) derives from a study of post-analysis software for immune sequencing data. Study results and caveats: Controls had significantly higher normalized Chao1 diversity than multiple sclerosis patients. Relative to controls, patients had five TRBV segments at higher frequency, with TRBV5-6, TRBV5-1 and TRBV20-1 among these. Samples from a shared batch, those prepared together, strongly co-clustered by F measure.

Note on this clonotype: What it recognizes is unknown.

Researchers reported that TCR beta cDNA libraries carried unique molecular identifiers. MiXCR, applied by TCRdb to the PCR reads, yields one record per CDR3 protein. The sample includes 350,000 to 450,000 distinct CDR3 sequences, approximately 37% of them seen just once. CDR1 SGHRS and CDR2 YFSETQ come from the germline V gene. CDR3 length: 17 amino acids. The V gene is TRBV5-1, the J gene TRBJ2-3; TRBD1 aligns across 12 bases. TRBJ1-5 matches the DNA end more closely, so the J call is doubtful. Input material: blood. The TCR originated in a girl aged 2 to 9 with multiple sclerosis. For the CDR3, the DNA is TGCGCCAGCAGCCTCACCCCGGGACAGGGGGCCTCAGATACGCAGCATTTT. Its protein is CASSLTPGQGASDTQHF.